This T cell receptor beta chain originates from a study of CXCR3-negative and CXCR3-positive naive CD8 T cells. Study conclusions and caveats: When CXCR3-positive naive cells were set against CXCR3-negative naive cells, the former had more hydrophobic TRB CDR3s. No difference in surface CD5 was seen between naive subsets, and TCR strength was inferred from TRB CDR3 properties. Memory CD8+ cells showed much lower diversity, while both naive subsets were comparably high. After cryopreservation, expression of CXCR3 was partially reduced, and most assays were run with fresh PBMCs.

As concerns this clonotype: Its antigen is still unknown.

Germline CDR1 is SGHRS and CDR2 is YFSETQ. The CDR3 covers 13 residues. TRB cDNA libraries were made by UMI-labeled 5' RACE. No DNA is given; TCRdb re-called the 5' RACE reads and lists each CDR3 protein once. The specimen's table records under 150,000 distinct CDR3 sequences. Sequencing was carried out using naive CXCR3+ CD8+ T cells from blood. Subset in this sample: CD45RO-CCR7+CD27+CD95- naive CD8+ T cells expressing CXCR3 (TNR3+). This TCR was sampled from a human donor in good health. Some clones in this sample may be carry-over from other donors' samples. The chain uses TRBV5-1 and TRBJ2-7; without DNA, the TCRdb call of TRBD1 cannot be checked. CDR3 amino acids: CASSFERGDEQYF.